This T cell receptor (beta chain) was sequenced for a study of tumor-infiltrating lymphocytes in localized non-small cell lung cancer. At the level of the study: Each patient gave resected tumor and non-adjacent uninvolved lung tissue.

This CDR3 has 19 residues. V shed 1 base, J shed 2 bases, and the junction held 12 bases outside the gene matches. Per germline, CDR1 SGHTA and CDR2 FQGNSA. Study results and caveats: Tumor T-cell fraction was not associated with recurrence-free survival. Different pieces of the same tissue were used for each assay.

The protocol was immunoSEQ multiplex PCR, while the TCRdb copy is restricted to in-frame clones and leaves out a portion. Of around 25,000 clones listed, about three fifths are singletons. On this clone: Its specificity is not known.

Sequenced input: lung tumor tissue. The source is a human donor with non-small cell lung cancer. The gene calls are TRBV7-2 and TRBJ1-2; 11 bases are a match to TRBD1. CDR3 loop: CASSLEGQGGFRLNYGYTF. As DNA, the CDR3 is TGTGCCAGCAGCTTAGAGGGACAGGGGGGATTTCGTCTGAACTATGGCTACACCTTC. The full variable domain, in which reference TRBV7-2 and TRBJ1-2 provide the parts outside the CDR3, is GAGVSQSPSNKVTEKGKDVELRCDPISGHTALYWYRQSLGQGLEFLIYFQGNSAPDKSGLPSDRFSAERTGGSVSTLTIQRTQQEDSAVYLCASSLEGQGGFRLNYGYTFGSGTRLTVV.